This T cell receptor (beta chain) was obtained from a study of CD8 T cells in ankylosing spondylitis. TCRdb reprocessed the 5' RACE reads via MiXCR and lists one record per CDR3 protein. The sample shows fewer than 250,000 distinct CDR3 sequences, 10% of them seen only once. Trimming removed 6 bases from V and 1 base from J, with 15 bases in between. Germline V gives CDR1 LGHDT, CDR2 YNNKEL (reference sequence). The CDR3 is made up of 15 amino acids. This clonotype was recorded many times. J is TRBJ1-1 and V is TRBV3-1; the D gene is possibly TRBD1 (5 bases). Input material: blood, either unsorted or a sorted T cell fraction (not recorded which). The sequence was obtained from a male donor with ankylosing spondylitis or in good health (not recorded which). In nucleotides, the CDR3 is TGTGCCAGCAGTCAACCCTCAGGGAAGAACACTGAAGCTTTCTTT. It yields the protein CASSQPSGKNTEAFF. Drawing the rest from reference TRBV3-1 and TRBJ1-1, the complete variable domain is DTAVSQTPKYLVTQMGNDKSIKCEQNLGHDTMYWYKQDSKKFLKIMFSYNNKELIINETVPNRFSPKSPDKAHLNLHINSLELGDSAVYFCASSQPSGKNTEAFFGQGTRLTVV.